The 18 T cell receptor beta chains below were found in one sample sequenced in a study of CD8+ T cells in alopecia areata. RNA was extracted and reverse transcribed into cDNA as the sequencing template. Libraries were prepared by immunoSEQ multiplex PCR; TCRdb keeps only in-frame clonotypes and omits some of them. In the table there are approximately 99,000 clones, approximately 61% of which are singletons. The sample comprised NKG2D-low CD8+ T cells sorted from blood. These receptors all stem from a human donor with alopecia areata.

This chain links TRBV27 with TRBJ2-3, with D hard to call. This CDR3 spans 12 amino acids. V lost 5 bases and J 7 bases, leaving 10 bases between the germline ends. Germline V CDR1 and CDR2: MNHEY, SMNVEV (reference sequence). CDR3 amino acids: CASSPPYHTQYF. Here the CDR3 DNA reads TGTGCCAGCAGTCCCCCCTATCATACGCAGTATTTT.

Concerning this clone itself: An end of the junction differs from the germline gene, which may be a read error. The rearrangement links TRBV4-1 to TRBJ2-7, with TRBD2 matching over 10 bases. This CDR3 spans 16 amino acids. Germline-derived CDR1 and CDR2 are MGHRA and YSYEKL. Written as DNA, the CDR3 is TGTGCCAGCAGCCAAGGGGCTAGCGGGAGTAGGTACGAGCAGTACTTC. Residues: CASSQGASGSRYEQYF.

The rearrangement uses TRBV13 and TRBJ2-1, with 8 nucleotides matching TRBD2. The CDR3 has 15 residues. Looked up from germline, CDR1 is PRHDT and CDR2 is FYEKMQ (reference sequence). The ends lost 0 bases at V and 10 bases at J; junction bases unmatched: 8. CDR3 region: CASSLGLAARGEQFF. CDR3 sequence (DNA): TGTGCCAGCAGCTTAGGACTAGCGGCGCGGGGGGAGCAGTTCTTC.

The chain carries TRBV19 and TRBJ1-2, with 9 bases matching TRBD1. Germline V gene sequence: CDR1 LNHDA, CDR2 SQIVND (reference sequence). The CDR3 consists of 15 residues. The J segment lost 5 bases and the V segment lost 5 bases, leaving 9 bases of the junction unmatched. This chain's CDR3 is CASSPPTGGAYGYTF. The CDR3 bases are TGTGCCAGTAGTCCTCCTACAGGGGGCGCTTATGGCTACACCTTC. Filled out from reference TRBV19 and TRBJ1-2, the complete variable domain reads DGGITQSPKYLFRKEGQNVTLSCEQNLNHDAMYWYRQDPGQGLRLIYYSQIVNDFQKGDIAEGYSVSREKKESFPLTVTSAQKNPTAFYLCASSPPTGGAYGYTFGSGTRLTVV.

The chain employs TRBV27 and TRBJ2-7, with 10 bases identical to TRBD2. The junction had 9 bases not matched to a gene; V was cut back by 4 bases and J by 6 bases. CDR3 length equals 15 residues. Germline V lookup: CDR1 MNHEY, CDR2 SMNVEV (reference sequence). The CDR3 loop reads CASSSPASGSVEQYF. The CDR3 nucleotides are TGTGCCAGCAGTTCTCCGGCTAGCGGGAGTGTCGAGCAGTACTTC.

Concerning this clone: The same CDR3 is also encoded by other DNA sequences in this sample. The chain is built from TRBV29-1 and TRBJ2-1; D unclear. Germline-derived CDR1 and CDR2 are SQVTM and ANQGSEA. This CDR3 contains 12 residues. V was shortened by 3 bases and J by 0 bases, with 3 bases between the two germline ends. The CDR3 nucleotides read TGCAGCGTTGATAGCTCCTACAATGAGCAGTTCTTC. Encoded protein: CSVDSSYNEQFF.

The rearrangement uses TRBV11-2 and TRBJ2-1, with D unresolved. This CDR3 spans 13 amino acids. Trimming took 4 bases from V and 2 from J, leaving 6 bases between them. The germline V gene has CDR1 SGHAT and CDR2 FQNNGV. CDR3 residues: CASSYTAYNEQFF. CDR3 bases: TGTGCCAGCAGCTATACGGCCTACAATGAGCAGTTCTTC. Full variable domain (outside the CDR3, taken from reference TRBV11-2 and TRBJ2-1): EAGVAQSPRYKIIEKRQSVAFWCNPISGHATLYWYQQILGQGPKLLIQFQNNGVVDDSQLPKDRFSAERLKGVDSTLKIQPAKLEDSAVYLCASSYTAYNEQFFGPGTRLTVL.

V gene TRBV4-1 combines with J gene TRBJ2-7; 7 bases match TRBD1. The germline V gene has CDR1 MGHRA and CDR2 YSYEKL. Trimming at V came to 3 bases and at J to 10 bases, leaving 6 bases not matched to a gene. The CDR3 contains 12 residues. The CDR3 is CASSHAGTDQYF. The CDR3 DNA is TGCGCCAGCAGCCATGCTGGGACAGATCAGTACTTC.

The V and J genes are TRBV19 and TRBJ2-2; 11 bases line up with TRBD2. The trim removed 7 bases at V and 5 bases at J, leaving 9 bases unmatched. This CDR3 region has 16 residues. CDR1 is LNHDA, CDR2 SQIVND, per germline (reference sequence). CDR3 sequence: CASKRGTSGSTGELFF. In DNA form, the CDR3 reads TGTGCCAGTAAGAGGGGTACTAGCGGGAGTACCGGGGAGCTGTTTTTT.

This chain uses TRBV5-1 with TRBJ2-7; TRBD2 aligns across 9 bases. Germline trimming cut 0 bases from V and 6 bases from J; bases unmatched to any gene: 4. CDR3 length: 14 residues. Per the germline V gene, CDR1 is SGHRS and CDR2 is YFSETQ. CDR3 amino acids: CASSLVAGAAEQYF. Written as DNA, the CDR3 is TGCGCCAGCAGCTTGGTAGCGGGAGCCGCCGAGCAGTACTTC.

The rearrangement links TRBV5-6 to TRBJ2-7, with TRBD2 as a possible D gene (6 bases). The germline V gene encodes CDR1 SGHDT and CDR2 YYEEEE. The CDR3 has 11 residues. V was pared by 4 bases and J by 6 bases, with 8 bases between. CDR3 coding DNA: TGTGCCAGCAGCGGGCGGGGCGAGCAGTACTTC. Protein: CASSGRGEQYF.

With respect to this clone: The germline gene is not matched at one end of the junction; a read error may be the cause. The CDR3 DNA is TGTGCCAGCAGTCCAAGACCGTCCTCCGAGCAGTACTTC. Amino acids: CASSPRPSSEQYF. This rearrangement joins TRBV28 to TRBJ2-7; D gene ambiguous. The CDR3 is 13 amino acids. The germline V gene encodes CDR1 MDHEN and CDR2 SYDVKM.

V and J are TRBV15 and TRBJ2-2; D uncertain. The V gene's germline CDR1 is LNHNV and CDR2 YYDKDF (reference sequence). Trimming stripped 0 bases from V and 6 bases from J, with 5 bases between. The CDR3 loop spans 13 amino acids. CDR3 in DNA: TGTGCCACCAGCAGAGATCTCTCCGGGGAGCTGTTTTTT. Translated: CATSRDLSGELFF.

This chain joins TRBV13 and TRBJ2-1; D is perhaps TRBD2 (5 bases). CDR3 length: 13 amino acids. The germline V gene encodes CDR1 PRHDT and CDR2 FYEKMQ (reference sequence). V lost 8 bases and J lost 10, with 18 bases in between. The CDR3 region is CASRGLNYLEQFF. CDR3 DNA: TGTGCCAGCCGGGGATTAAATTACCTGGAGCAGTTCTTC.

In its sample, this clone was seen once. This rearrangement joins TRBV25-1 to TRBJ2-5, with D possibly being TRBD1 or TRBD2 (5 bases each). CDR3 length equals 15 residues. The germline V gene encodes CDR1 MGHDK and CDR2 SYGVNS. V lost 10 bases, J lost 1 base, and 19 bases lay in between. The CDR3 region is CATLPGPGGQETQYF. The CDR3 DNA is TGTGCCACTCTCCCGGGCCCTGGGGGCCAAGAGACCCAGTACTTC.

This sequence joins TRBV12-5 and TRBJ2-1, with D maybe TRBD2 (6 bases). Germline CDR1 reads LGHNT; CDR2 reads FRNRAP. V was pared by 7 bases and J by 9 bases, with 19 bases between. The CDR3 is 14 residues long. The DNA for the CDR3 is TGTGCTAGTGCTCTCGGGGGAACTTATAGTGAGCAGTTCTTC. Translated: CASALGGTYSEQFF. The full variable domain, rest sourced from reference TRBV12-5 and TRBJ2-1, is DARVTQTPRHKVTEMGQEVTMRCQPILGHNTVFWYRQTMMQGLELLAYFRNRAPLDDSGMPKDRFSAEMPDATLATLKIQPSEPRDSAVYFCASALGGTYSEQFFGPGTRLTVL.

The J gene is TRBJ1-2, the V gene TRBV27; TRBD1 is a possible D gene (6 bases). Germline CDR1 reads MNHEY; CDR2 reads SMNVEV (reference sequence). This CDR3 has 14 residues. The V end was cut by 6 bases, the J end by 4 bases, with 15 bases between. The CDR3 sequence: CASSPTGTFYGYTF. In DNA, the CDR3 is TGTGCCAGCAGCCCAACAGGGACTTTCTATGGCTACACCTTC.

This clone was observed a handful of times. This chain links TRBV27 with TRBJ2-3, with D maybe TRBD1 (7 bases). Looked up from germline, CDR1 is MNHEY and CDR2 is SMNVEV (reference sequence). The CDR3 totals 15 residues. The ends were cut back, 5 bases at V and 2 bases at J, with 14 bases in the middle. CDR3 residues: CASSRTGEDTDTQYF. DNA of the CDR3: TGTGCCAGCAGTCGAACAGGGGAGGACACAGATACGCAGTATTTT.